The 16 T cell receptor beta chains presented below share a single source sample, sequenced in a study of blood T cell repertoires in COVID-19. The repertoire was sequenced with immunoSEQ multiplex PCR; TCRdb's copy has only in-frame clones and lacks some. Seen here are fewer than 110,000 clones, approximately 90% observed once, and the top ten hold approximately 3%. The sample comprised peripheral blood. These receptor sequences come from a man between 45 and 60 years old in a cohort sampled during active COVID-19.

The V and J genes are TRBV2 and TRBJ1-4; D is undetermined. Between the trimmed V and J ends, which lost 7 bases and 10 bases, there was a span of 13 bases. The CDR3 spans 12 residues. Germline assignment: CDR1 SNHLY and CDR2 FYNNEI. The CDR3 reads CASKTPAGKLFF. The CDR3 DNA follows: TGTGCCAGCAAAACCCCAGCAGGAAAACTGTTTTTT. The full variable domain, with the rest looked up from reference TRBV2 and TRBJ1-4, is EPEVTQTPSHQVTQMGQEVILRCVPISNHLYFYWYRQILGQKVEFLVSFYNNEISEKSEIFDDQFSVERPDGSNFTLKIRSTKLEDSAMYFCASKTPAGKLFFGSGTQLSVL.

The CDR3 DNA follows: TGCGCCAGCAGCAATGGGGGGGCTAGATCCTACAATGAGCAGTTCTTC. As protein: CASSNGGARSYNEQFF. The genes are TRBV5-1 and TRBJ2-1; maybe TRBD2 (7 bases). The CDR3 is 16 amino acids. The germline gives CDR1 SGHRS, CDR2 YFSETQ. Between the trimmed V and J ends, which lost 4 bases and 1 base, there was a span of 15 bases.

This clone was detected a few times. The V and J genes are TRBV12-3 or TRBV12-4 and TRBJ2-1, with D possibly matching TRBD2 (5 bases). This CDR3 has 13 amino acids. V gave up 5 bases and J gave up 10 bases, with 15 bases separating them. For the CDR3, the DNA is TGTGCCAGCAGTACCCGAGGGAGCGGCGAGCAGTTCTTC. Its protein is CASSTRGSGEQFF.

The chain recombines TRBV19 with TRBJ1-6, with a tentative D call TRBD1 (6 bases). Germline V gene lookup returns CDR1 LNHDA and CDR2 SQIVND (reference sequence). CDR3 length equals 16 residues. Deletions cut 6 bases from V and 6 bases from J, with 18 bases between. CDR3 DNA: TGTGCCAGTAGCAGCCGGGGGGGGGCCACTAATTCACCCCTCCACTTT. Protein: CASSSRGGATNSPLHF.

This chain joins TRBV2 and TRBJ1-6, with 7 nucleotides matching TRBD1. CDR1 and CDR2 (germline): SNHLY, FYNNEI. This CDR3 spans 15 amino acids. Germline trimming cut 2 bases from V and 7 bases from J; bases unmatched to any gene: 5. The CDR3 loop reads CASSEQGVRNSPLHF. DNA for the CDR3: TGTGCCAGCAGTGAACAGGGGGTTCGCAATTCACCCCTCCACTTT.

This chain joins TRBV3-1 (or the pseudogene TRBV3-2) and TRBJ2-1; 11 bases align to TRBD1. V was clipped by 2 bases and J by 5 bases; unmatched bases: 2. The CDR3 runs 15 residues. The germline CDR1 and CDR2 sequences are LGHDT and YNNKEL (reference sequence). The CDR3 sequence is CASSQKGQGDNEQFF. In DNA, the CDR3 is TGTGCCAGCAGCCAAAAGGGACAGGGGGACAATGAGCAGTTCTTC.

The chain couples TRBV20-1 to TRBJ2-2; TRBD2 matches 12 bases. Trimming at V came to 3 bases and at J to 5 bases, leaving 10 bases not matched to a gene. The CDR3 consists of 17 residues. CDR1 is DFQATT and CDR2 is SNEGSKA in the germline V gene (reference sequence). The CDR3 region has the DNA TGCAGTGCTAGTACAATAACTAGCGGGGGGTGGACCGGGGAGCTGTTTTTT. This gives the protein CSASTITSGGWTGELFF.

The chain uses TRBV7-2 and TRBJ1-6; D is unresolved. Germline CDR1 reads SGHTA; CDR2 reads FQGNSA. This CDR3 contains 13 residues. Trimming removed 3 bases from V and 7 bases from J, with 7 bases in between. The CDR3 sequence: CASSLQRNSPLHF. In DNA, the CDR3 is TGTGCCAGCAGCTTGCAGCGAAATTCACCCCTCCACTTT.

The chain combines TRBV4-1 with TRBJ2-5, with 13 bases aligning to TRBD2. From germline, CDR1 is MGHRA and CDR2 YSYEKL. CDR3 length: 17 residues. The V segment lost 3 bases and the J segment 4 bases; nucleotides outside the gene matches: 8. CDR3 DNA: TGCGCCAGCAGCCAGGGCGCACTAGCGGGGGGGCTAGAGACCCAGTACTTC. Its translation is CASSQGALAGGLETQYF.

The chain carries TRBV5-1 and TRBJ2-4; TRBD2 aligns across 8 bases. The CDR3 loop spans 19 amino acids. V lost 0 bases, J lost 2 bases, and 13 bases stayed unmatched. CDR1 is SGHRS and CDR2 is YFSETQ in the germline V gene. CDR3: CASSLDFGTSPSTKNIQYF. CDR3 DNA: TGCGCCAGCAGCTTGGACTTCGGGACTAGTCCTAGCACCAAAAACATTCAGTACTTC.

V gene TRBV2 combines with J gene TRBJ1-6; unclear D gene. The V gene lost 3 bases and the J gene lost 13 bases, with 19 bases spanning the gap. The CDR3 has 15 amino acids. CDR1 is SNHLY and CDR2 is FYNNEI in the germline V gene. In nucleotides, the CDR3 is TGTGCCAGCAGTGACCGACACCCAACATTAGACCCCCTCCACTTT. Amino acid sequence: CASSDRHPTLDPLHF.

The chain has TRBV10-3 and TRBJ2-5; 9 nucleotides agree with TRBD1. Germline assignment: CDR1 ENHRY and CDR2 SYGVKD. The ends lost 5 bases at V and 5 bases at J; junction bases unmatched: 9. The CDR3 extends over 15 amino acids. Written as DNA, the CDR3 is TGTGCCATCAGTTCCTACAGGGGGCGGTGGGAGACCCAGTACTTC. It codes for CAISSYRGRWETQYF.

The CDR3 region has the DNA TGTGCCAGCAGGCGGGAAAACATTCAGTACTTC. Translating it yields CASRRENIQYF. The V call is TRBV6-5, the J call TRBJ2-4, with D maybe TRBD2 (5 bases). Trimming took off 6 bases at V and 5 bases at J, with 5 bases between the two ends. The CDR3 extends over 11 amino acids. The germline V gene encodes CDR1 MNHEY and CDR2 SVGAGI.

The CDR3, as DNA: TGTGCCAGCAGCTGGAGTTTTTCGGATACGCAGTATTTT. Translation gives CASSWSFSDTQYF. The V call is TRBV6-5, the J call TRBJ2-3; D is unclear. This CDR3 region has 13 residues. Germline V CDR1 and CDR2: MNHEY, SVGAGI. V was shortened by 6 bases and J by 6 bases, with 13 bases between the two germline ends.

This chain links TRBV19 with TRBJ1-4; perhaps TRBD1 as D (6 bases). The V gene's germline CDR1 is LNHDA and CDR2 SQIVND (reference sequence). The CDR3 runs to 15 residues. V was shortened by 7 bases and J by 7 bases, with 19 bases between the two germline ends. CDR3 nucleotides: TGTGCCAGTATAGCCCCTGGGGCAGGGGCTGAAAAACTGTTTTTT. Its protein product is CASIAPGAGAEKLFF.

This chain uses TRBV7-2 with TRBJ2-1; 8 bases match TRBD2. With V trimmed by 2 bases and J by 3 bases, 3 bases remained unmatched. This CDR3 is built from 15 residues. The germline V gene has CDR1 SGHTA and CDR2 FQGNSA. CDR3: CASSLIAGGYNEQFF. The CDR3 coding sequence is TGTGCCAGCAGCTTAATCGCGGGGGGCTACAATGAGCAGTTCTTC.